The clone carrying this TCR beta chain was seen only a few times. The antigen remains unidentified. Since all of the isolated RNA was reverse transcribed, expressed TCRB transcripts were what got sequenced. Sequencing was performed with immunoSEQ multiplex PCR; in TCRdb, only in-frame clones are kept and a portion is missing. The profile shows about 620,000 clones, 15% to 17% of them singletons. The V gene end was trimmed by 0 bases and the J gene end by 1 base; junction bases not matched to a gene: 3. The length of the CDR3 is 16 residues. The V gene's germline CDR1 is SGHRS and CDR2 YFSETQ. The sample comes from a study of beta chain features in type 1 diabetes. Study-wide results and limits: A possible short-template PCR bias applies equally to patients and controls. VDJ junctions sequenced from type 1 diabetes patients showed fewer insertions and more deletions.

The receptor's source is a man aged 18 to 30 in good health. V gene TRBV5-1 combines with J gene TRBJ1-4; 7 nucleotides agree with TRBD1. The sample consisted of naive CD4+ T cells from blood. CDR3 nucleotide sequence: TGCGCCAGCAGCTTGGATTACAGGGGAACTAATGAAAAACTGTTTTTT. Its translation: CASSLDYRGTNEKLFF.